This T cell receptor (beta chain) came from a study of T cells in Graves' hyperthyroidism and ophthalmopathy. General study points: The model foresaw ophthalmopathy a median around 6 months prior to onset.

This CDR3 has 15 residues. V shed 3 bases and J shed 7 bases, with 18 bases lying between them. Germline-derived CDR1 and CDR2 are MGHRA and YSYEKL. This clonotype was recorded at least ten times. What it binds is not known. The investigators amplified TCR beta CDR3 regions from RNA transcripts. The HTBI primer set was used in a first-round RT-PCR of the TCR CDR3. TCRdb reprocessed the multiplex PCR reads via MiXCR and lists one record per CDR3 protein. The profile shows under 350,000 distinct CDR3 sequences, approximately 15% of them singletons. The chain uses TRBV4-1 and TRBJ1-2; no firm D call. The source of this sequence is a woman aged 35 to 49 with Graves' hyperthyroidism. Sequencing used blood. CDR3 sequence reads: CASSHPSAPSPGYTF. In DNA form, the CDR3 reads TGCGCCAGCAGCCACCCCTCGGCTCCATCTCCTGGCTACACCTTC.